This TCR beta chain was captured by sequencing in a study of vaccination and CD4 T cells after COVID-19. Sequence data for DNA of cultured CD4+ T cells were generated by the Oncomine TCR Beta short-read assay. MiXCR, applied by TCRdb to the PCR reads, yields one record per CDR3 protein. Here the sample spans fewer than 15,000 distinct CDR3 sequences, 41% being singletons. Of note for this clonotype: Its antigen is not known.

The treatment: approximately nine-day PBMC culture with coronavirus spike peptide pools or control peptides (ViraFEST assay). The clonotype comes from a human donor who had recovered from COVID-19. This sample comprised CD4+ T cells from blood, cultured in vitro, obtained after SARS-CoV-2 vaccination.

CDR3 in DNA: TGTGCCAGCAGACAGGGAACCCACGAGCAGTACTTC. Its protein is CASRQGTHEQYF. The genes are TRBV28 and TRBJ2-7, with D possibly TRBD1 on 6 matching bases. V was cut by 6 bases and J by 5 bases, with 11 bases left in between. The CDR3 is made up of 12 amino acids. The germline V gene has CDR1 MDHEN and CDR2 SYDVKM.